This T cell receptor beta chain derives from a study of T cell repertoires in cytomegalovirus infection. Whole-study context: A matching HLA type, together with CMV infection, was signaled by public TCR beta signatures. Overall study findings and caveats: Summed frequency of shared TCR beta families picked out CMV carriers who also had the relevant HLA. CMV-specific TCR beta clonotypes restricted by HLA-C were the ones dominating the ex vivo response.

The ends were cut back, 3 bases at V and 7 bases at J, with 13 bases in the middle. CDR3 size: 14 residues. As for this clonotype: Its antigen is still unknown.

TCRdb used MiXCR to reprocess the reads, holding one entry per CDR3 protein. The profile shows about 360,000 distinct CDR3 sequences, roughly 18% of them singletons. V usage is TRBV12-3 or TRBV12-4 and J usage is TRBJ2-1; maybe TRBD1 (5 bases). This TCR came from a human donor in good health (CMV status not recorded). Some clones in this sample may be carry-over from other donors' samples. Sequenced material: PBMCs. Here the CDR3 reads CASSFSRVGNEQFF. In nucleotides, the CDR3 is TGTGCCAGCAGTTTTTCCAGGGTGGGAAATGAGCAGTTCTTC.